This T cell receptor (beta chain) was captured in a study of OX40 agonist ivuxolimab in advanced cancers. Study-level background: Patients treated during dose escalation were battling hepatocellular carcinoma, melanoma, renal cell or head and neck cancer. Aged roughly 23 to 79 with a mean of roughly 63 years, they were 75% to 85% male. Overall study results and limits: More expanded clones were seen, on average, in CD8+ T cells than in CD4+. Antigen targets of the expanded peripheral T cells went undetermined.

The germline gives CDR1 DFQATT, CDR2 SNEGSKA (reference sequence). The V gene lost 3 bases and the J gene lost 2 bases, with 3 bases spanning the gap. This CDR3 is 11 amino acids long. Data came from immunoSEQ multiplex PCR; TCRdb stores just in-frame clones and leaves some out. The table has over 45,000 clones, around nine tenths seen once. A remark on this clone: The antigen is undetermined. The sample contains more than one DNA sequence encoding this CDR3.

Here the sequenced sample was CD4+ or CD8+ T cells sorted from blood, taken in a trial of the OX40 agonist ivuxolimab. The clonotype originates from an adult with an advanced solid tumor such as melanoma, head and neck, liver or kidney cancer. The V and J genes are TRBV20-1 and TRBJ2-3; D uncertain. CDR3: CSARLTDTQYF. Written as DNA, the CDR3 is TGCAGTGCTAGGCTCACAGATACGCAGTATTTT.